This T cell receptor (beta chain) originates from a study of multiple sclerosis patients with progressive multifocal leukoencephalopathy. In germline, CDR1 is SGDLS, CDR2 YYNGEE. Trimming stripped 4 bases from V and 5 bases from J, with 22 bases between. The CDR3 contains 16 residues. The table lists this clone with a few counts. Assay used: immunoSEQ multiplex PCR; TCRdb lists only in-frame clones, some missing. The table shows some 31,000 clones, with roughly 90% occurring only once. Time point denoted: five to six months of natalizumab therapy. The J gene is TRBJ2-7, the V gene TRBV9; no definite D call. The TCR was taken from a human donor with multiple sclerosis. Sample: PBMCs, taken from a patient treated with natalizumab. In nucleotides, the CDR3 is TGTGCCAGCAGCCCGGGCCGGTACGGGCTTAGGGACGAGCAGTACTTC. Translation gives CASSPGRYGLRDEQYF.